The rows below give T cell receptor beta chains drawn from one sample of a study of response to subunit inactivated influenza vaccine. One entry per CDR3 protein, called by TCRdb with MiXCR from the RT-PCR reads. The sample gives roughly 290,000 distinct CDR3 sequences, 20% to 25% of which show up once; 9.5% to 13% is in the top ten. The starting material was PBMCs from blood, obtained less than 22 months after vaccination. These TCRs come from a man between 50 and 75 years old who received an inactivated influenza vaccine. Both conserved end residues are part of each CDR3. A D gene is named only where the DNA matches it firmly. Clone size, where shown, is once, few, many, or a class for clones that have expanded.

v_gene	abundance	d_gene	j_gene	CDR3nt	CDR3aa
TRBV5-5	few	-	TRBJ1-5	TGTGCCAGCACCCCGGGACCTTATAGCAATCAGCCCCAGCATTTT	CASTPGPYSNQPQHF
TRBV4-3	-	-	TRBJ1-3	TGCGCCAGCAGCCAATGGGACACTCTCTCTGGAAACACCATATATTTT	CASSQWDTLSGNTIYF
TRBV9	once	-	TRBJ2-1	TGTGCCAGCAGCGTCTCTCACACTACCTACAATGAGCAGTTCTTC	CASSVSHTTYNEQFF
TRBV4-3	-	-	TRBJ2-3	TGCGCCAGCAGCCAAGACCCCATGAGCACAGATACGCAGTATTTT	CASSQDPMSTDTQYF
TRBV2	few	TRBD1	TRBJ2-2	TGTGCCAGCAGCGGGACAGATTTTACCGGGGAGCTGTTTTTT	CASSGTDFTGELFF
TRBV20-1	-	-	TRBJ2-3	TGCAGTGCTCAGATCCGGGGGTTTTGGGCCACAGATACGCAGTATTTT	CSAQIRGFWATDTQYF
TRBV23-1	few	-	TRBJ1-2	TGCGCCACCCCTTGGGGTGGTGGCTACACCTTC	CATPWGGGYTF
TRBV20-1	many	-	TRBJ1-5	TGCAGTGCCGGAGGGGGGGGCAATCAGCCCCAGCATTTT	CSAGGGGNQPQHF
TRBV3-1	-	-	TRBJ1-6	TGTGCCAGCAGCCAATTCGGAGGGGAGCGCCTCCACTTT	CASSQFGGERLHF
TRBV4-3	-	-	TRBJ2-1	TGCGCCAGCAGCCAAACCGTCAGCTCCTACAATGAGCAGTTCTTC	CASSQTVSSYNEQFF
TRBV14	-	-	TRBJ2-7	TGTGCCAGCAGCCAAGTATTAGGGGCCGACGTCTACGAGCAGTACTTC	CASSQVLGADVYEQYF
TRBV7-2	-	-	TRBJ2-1	TGTGCCAGCACCGACGACGTTAGCTCCTACAATGAGCAGTTCTTC	CASTDDVSSYNEQFF
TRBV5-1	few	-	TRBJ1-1	TGCGCCAGCAGACTGGGCCCAAACACTGAAGCTTTCTTT	CASRLGPNTEAFF
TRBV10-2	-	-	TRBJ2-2	TGCGCCAGCAGTGAGCTTGCTACCGGGGAGCTGTTTTTT	CASSELATGELFF
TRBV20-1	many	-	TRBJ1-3	TGCAGTGCTAGATCGGGGGGCAACACCATATATTTT	CSARSGGNTIYF
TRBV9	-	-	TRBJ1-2	TGTGCCAGCAGCGTAGCGATAGGGACGGACTATGGCTACACCTTC	CASSVAIGTDYGYTF
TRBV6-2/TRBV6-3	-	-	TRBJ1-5	TGTGCCAGCAGTTACCAACAGGGTCATCAGCCCCAGCATTTT	CASSYQQGHQPQHF
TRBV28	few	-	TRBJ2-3	TGTGCCAGCAGAAATCCGAGCACAGATACGCAGTATTTT	CASRNPSTDTQYF
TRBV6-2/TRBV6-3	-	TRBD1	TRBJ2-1	TGTGCCAGCAGAGGGACAGGGGTGGGGGATGAGCAGTTCTTC	CASRGTGVGDEQFF